Shown below are 3 T cell receptor beta chains from a single sample sequenced in a study of cytomegalovirus exposure and HLA in healthy donors. In the PCR, 60 Vbeta and 13 Jbeta primers were used. This table comes from immunoSEQ multiplex PCR, and its TCRdb copy is limited to in-frame clones, with some not included. The sample lists 150,000 to 200,000 clones; roughly 79% were seen once. Sequenced sample: PBMCs. The receptors shown here come from a woman aged 40-49 years in good health and CMV-seronegative.

This clone was detected a few times. The genes are TRBV11-2 and TRBJ2-7; D is possibly TRBD2 (7 bases). The germline V gene has CDR1 SGHAT and CDR2 FQNNGV. The CDR3 consists of 13 residues. Trimming removed 4 bases at V and 7 bases at J, with 14 bases between. The chain's CDR3 is CASSSRGGGEQYF. CDR3 coding DNA: TGTGCCAGCAGCTCCCGAGGGGGGGGTGAGCAGTACTTC.

This clone has only one observation. The chain carries TRBV5-1 and TRBJ1-4, with D hard to call. V was clipped by 5 bases and J by 0 bases, with 8 bases between them. Looked up from germline, CDR1 is SGHRS and CDR2 is YFSETQ. The CDR3 spans 14 residues. The CDR3 here is CASRNHATNEKLFF. CDR3 nucleotide sequence: TGCGCCAGCAGAAATCATGCAACTAATGAAAAACTGTTTTTT. The full variable domain, with the rest looked up from reference TRBV5-1 and TRBJ1-4, is KAGVTQTPRYLIKTRGQQVTLSCSPISGHRSVSWYQQTPGQGLQFLFEYFSETQRNKGNFPGRFSGRQFSNSRSEMNVSTLELGDSALYLCASRNHATNEKLFFGSGTQLSVL.

This clone was counted a few times. This chain joins TRBV7-6 and TRBJ2-5, with 7 bases matching TRBD2. This CDR3 contains 16 residues. The V gene end was trimmed by 7 bases and the J gene end by 5 bases; junction bases not matched to a gene: 16. The germline gives CDR1 SGHVS, CDR2 FNYEAQ. CDR3 sequence: CASTMAGPHGGETQYF. The CDR3 DNA reads TGTGCCAGCACCATGGCGGGCCCGCACGGGGGGGAGACCCAGTACTTC.